One sample yielded the 29 T cell receptor beta chains listed below, sequenced in a study of blood T cells in healthy people across ages. Sample-barcoded 5' priming and a J-beta primer mix drove a second PCR of roughly 6 to 12 cycles. TCRdb ran MiXCR on the 5' RACE reads and lists one entry per CDR3 protein. The data contain hundreds of thousands of distinct CDR3 sequences, around 54% of them singletons. Sequencing used blood. The receptors stem from a man aged 60 to 75 in good health.

This sequence joins TRBV6-1 and TRBJ2-7; D might be TRBD1 (6 bases). V was trimmed by 6 bases and J by 1 base, leaving 10 bases between them. Germline CDR1 MNHNS, CDR2 SASEGT. The CDR3 is made up of 13 amino acids. CDR3 bases: TGTGCCAGCAGACAGGGCGGTTCCTACGAGCAGTACTTC. Translating gives CASRQGGSYEQYF.

V is TRBV5-1 and J is TRBJ2-7, with a weak D call TRBD1 (5 bases). Per the germline V gene, CDR1 is SGHRS and CDR2 is YFSETQ. The CDR3 runs to 15 residues. The V end lost 0 bases, the J end lost 0 bases, and 10 bases lay between the germline ends. The CDR3 sequence is CASSLVIGASYEQYF. CDR3 nucleotide sequence: TGCGCCAGCAGCTTGGTGATAGGGGCCTCCTACGAGCAGTACTTC.

The chain employs TRBV20-1 and TRBJ1-1; possibly TRBD1 for D (6 bases). Germline lookup yields CDR1 DFQATT and CDR2 SNEGSKA (reference sequence). Trimming removed 0 bases at V and 6 bases at J, with 11 bases between. The CDR3 is made up of 13 amino acids. In DNA, the CDR3 is TGCAGTGCTAGAGAAGGGGGGGCGGCTGAAGCTTTCTTT. Its translation: CSAREGGAAEAFF.

There are a few counts of this clonotype. This sequence joins TRBV5-5 and TRBJ1-6, with TRBD1 as a possible D gene (6 bases). Germline loops: CDR1 SGHKS, CDR2 YYEKEE (reference sequence). V gave up 3 bases and J gave up 7 bases, with 14 bases separating them. The CDR3 is 15 amino acids. CDR3 sequence: CASSYYRVENSPLHF. The DNA of the CDR3 is TGTGCCAGCAGCTATTACAGGGTCGAAAATTCACCCCTCCACTTT.

V usage is TRBV29-1 and J usage is TRBJ2-7; 7 bases are a match to TRBD2. The CDR3 sequence is 14 residues long. CDR1 and CDR2 (germline): SQVTM, ANQGSEA. The V and J ends lost 5 bases and 3 bases, in that order; junction bases with no gene match: 10. DNA of the CDR3: TGCAGCGTTCTGAAAAGCGGGGTAATCTACGAGCAGTACTTC. It translates to CSVLKSGVIYEQYF.

The CDR3 bases are TGTGCCAGCTCACCCGTCGCAGATACGCAGTATTTT. Translation: CASSPVADTQYF. This rearrangement joins TRBV18 to TRBJ2-3, with no clear D. Germline V gene sequence: CDR1 KGHSH, CDR2 LQKENI. Trimming cost V 3 bases and J 4 bases, with 5 bases left between them. The CDR3 runs 12 residues.

V gene TRBV4-1 combines with J gene TRBJ1-4; no reliable D call. The V end lost 0 bases, the J end lost 7 bases, and 18 bases lay between the germline ends. Germline lookup yields CDR1 MGHRA and CDR2 YSYEKL. The CDR3 sequence is 17 residues long. DNA for the CDR3: TGCGCCAGCAGCCAAGAAACGGCGAAGTGGGGTGGTGAAAAACTGTTTTTT. It codes for CASSQETAKWGGEKLFF.

V gene TRBV21-1 combines with J gene TRBJ2-7; the table names TRBD1, a call not compared with the DNA. The DNA end is a closer match to TRBJ2-5, so the J assignment may be wrong. TRBV21-1 is deemed a pseudogene. The CDR3 extends over 17 amino acids. The CDR3 DNA reads as TGTGCCTTCTTCAAATGCGTGCACAGGGGGCGCGGGGAGACCCAGTACTTC. Translated: CAFFKCVHRGRGETQYF.

There are a few counts of this clonotype. The chain links TRBV28 to TRBJ2-2; 7 nucleotides align to TRBD1. With V trimmed by 4 bases and J by 4 bases, 9 bases remained unmatched. Germline values: CDR1 MDHEN, CDR2 SYDVKM. The CDR3 has 16 amino acids. The CDR3: CASSSSTGLSTGELFF. CDR3 DNA: TGTGCCAGCAGTTCCTCGACAGGGCTGAGCACCGGGGAGCTGTTTTTT.

This clonotype has just one count. The chain couples TRBV28 to TRBJ2-6; 11 nucleotides match TRBD1. The CDR3 runs 18 residues. Per the germline V gene, CDR1 is MDHEN and CDR2 is SYDVKM. The V segment lost 5 bases and the J segment 4 bases; nucleotides outside the gene matches: 10. For the CDR3, the DNA is TGTGCCAGCAGTCTTCCGGGACAGGGGGTGAGAGGGGCCAACGTCCTGACTTTC. Translation: CASSLPGQGVRGANVLTF.

The rearrangement uses TRBV3-1 and TRBJ2-4; D may be TRBD2 (5 bases). Germline V gene data show CDR1 as LGHDT and CDR2 as YNNKEL (reference sequence). The CDR3 extends over 13 amino acids. Trimming removed 5 bases at V and 6 bases at J, with 11 bases between. The DNA of the CDR3 is TGTGCCAGCAGCGACGGGGAGAGAAACATTCAGTACTTC. This gives the protein CASSDGERNIQYF.

The V gene is TRBV3-1, the J gene TRBJ1-6, with D unresolved. CDR3 length: 13 residues. The V gene lost 1 base and the J gene lost 10 bases, with 8 bases spanning the gap. Germline loops: CDR1 LGHDT, CDR2 YNNKEL (reference sequence). Written as DNA, the CDR3 is TGTGCCAGCAGCCAAGCAGCGGAATCACCCCTCCACTTT. It codes for CASSQAAESPLHF. The whole variable domain, remainder taken from reference TRBV3-1 and TRBJ1-6, is DTAVSQTPKYLVTQMGNDKSIKCEQNLGHDTMYWYKQDSKKFLKIMFSYNNKELIINETVPNRFSPKSPDKAHLNLHINSLELGDSAVYFCASSQAAESPLHFGNGTRLTVT.

This clonotype was seen a handful of times. The V gene is TRBV7-8, the J gene TRBJ2-6; 8 bases are shared with TRBD2. The junction had 6 bases not matched to a gene; V was cut back by 5 bases and J by 3 bases. This CDR3 is built from 16 residues. CDR1 and CDR2 (germline): SGHVS, FQNEAQ. CDR3 DNA sequence: TGTGCCAGCAGCCTGCGGGGGGCGCTTGGGGCCAACGTCCTGACTTTC. Amino acid sequence: CASSLRGALGANVLTF.

This clonotype was seen more than once but under ten times. This chain links TRBV20-1 with TRBJ2-1, with 9 bases identical to TRBD2. V was clipped by 5 bases and J by 5 bases; unmatched bases: 10. The germline V gene has CDR1 DFQATT and CDR2 SNEGSKA (reference sequence). The CDR3 extends over 15 amino acids. This CDR3 is CSALYSGGPHNEQFF. In nucleotides, the CDR3 is TGCAGTGCTCTATACAGCGGGGGGCCTCACAATGAGCAGTTCTTC.

This rearrangement joins TRBV18 to TRBJ1-2; no clear D. There are 14 residues in the CDR3. Germline V gene data show CDR1 as KGHSH and CDR2 as LQKENI. V was shortened by 1 base and J by 7 bases, with 13 bases between the two germline ends. The DNA of the CDR3 is TGTGCCAGCTCACCACGGCAAGTTTTTGGTGGCTACACCTTC. The encoded protein is CASSPRQVFGGYTF.

The chain recombines TRBV6-2 or TRBV6-3 with TRBJ1-1; 11 bases agree with TRBD1. J was trimmed by 5 bases and V by 2 bases; bases with no gene match: 4. The germline gives CDR1 MNHEY, CDR2 SVGEGT. The CDR3 runs 15 residues. The CDR3 is CASSYPGQGETEAFF. The CDR3 DNA reads as TGTGCCAGCAGTTACCCGGGACAGGGGGAGACTGAAGCTTTCTTT.

This rearrangement joins TRBV5-1 to TRBJ2-7; 10 bases are a match to TRBD2. The CDR3 consists of 15 residues. V shed 3 bases and J 4 bases; nucleotides not matched to a gene: 7. Germline V gene data show CDR1 as SGHRS and CDR2 as YFSETQ. The CDR3 sequence: CASSSSGGNFYEQYF. The CDR3, as DNA: TGCGCCAGCAGCTCTAGCGGGGGTAACTTTTACGAGCAGTACTTC.

This clonotype has ten or more counts. J is TRBJ2-5 and V is TRBV20-1, with 7 bases that match TRBD2. The CDR3 is 15 amino acids. The trim removed 3 bases at V and 3 bases at J, leaving 10 bases unmatched. Germline CDR1 reads DFQATT; CDR2 reads SNEGSKA (reference sequence). The CDR3 sequence: CSARGVGRGKETQYF. The CDR3 DNA reads as TGCAGTGCTAGGGGGGTGGGGCGGGGGAAAGAGACCCAGTACTTC.

This clonotype has a handful of counts. This chain links TRBV4-1 with TRBJ2-7; a possible D gene is TRBD1 (6 bases). The V gene lost 0 bases and the J gene lost 0 bases, with 15 bases spanning the gap. The CDR3 spans 17 residues. The germline CDR1 and CDR2 sequences are MGHRA and YSYEKL. CDR3 residues: CASSQDRGGSSSYEQYF. The CDR3, as DNA: TGCGCCAGCAGCCAAGATCGAGGGGGTTCCAGCTCCTACGAGCAGTACTTC.

The chain has TRBV5-1 and TRBJ2-1; TRBD1 or TRBD2 may be the D gene (5 bases each). Per germline, CDR1 SGHRS and CDR2 YFSETQ. Trimming removed 5 bases from V and 7 bases from J, with 16 bases in between. The CDR3 contains 14 residues. The CDR3 here is CASRSGMGTNEQFF. In DNA form, the CDR3 reads TGCGCCAGCAGATCAGGGATGGGGACGAATGAGCAGTTCTTC.

The chain joins TRBV29-1 to TRBJ1-2; TRBD1 is a possible D gene (5 bases). The CDR3 runs to 13 residues. Trimming pared 4 bases from V and 2 bases from J, leaving 11 bases between. The germline V gene encodes CDR1 SQVTM and CDR2 ANQGSEA. For the CDR3, the DNA is TGCAGCGTTGCGGGCAGGGAGAACTATGGCTACACCTTC. Residues: CSVAGRENYGYTF. Full variable domain (remainder filled in from reference TRBV29-1 and TRBJ1-2): SAVISQKPSRDICQRGTSLTIQCQVDSQVTMMFWYRQQPGQSLTLIATANQGSEATYESGFVIDKFPISRPNLTFSTLTVSNMSPEDSSIYLCSVAGRENYGYTFGSGTRLTVV.

The V gene is TRBV2, the J gene TRBJ2-5; 8 bases fit TRBD1. Germline assignment: CDR1 SNHLY and CDR2 FYNNEI. This CDR3 comprises 16 residues. The junction had 13 bases not matched to a gene; V was cut back by 6 bases and J by 4 bases. The CDR3 spells CASRSQSDRAPETQYF. In DNA form, the CDR3 reads TGTGCCAGCAGATCCCAATCGGACAGGGCCCCAGAGACCCAGTACTTC.

The chain employs TRBV25-1 and TRBJ2-4, with D tentatively TRBD1 or TRBD2 (5 bases each). TRBJ2-7 explains the end of the DNA better; the J call may be wrong. There are 15 residues in the CDR3. The V gene's germline CDR1 is MGHDK and CDR2 SYGVNS. CDR3 amino acids: CASSETGTRHDEQYF. In DNA, the CDR3 is TGTGCCAGCAGTGAAACCGGGACGAGGCACGACGAGCAGTACTTC.

V and J are TRBV29-1 and TRBJ2-1; 12 bases line up with TRBD2. Germline-derived CDR1 and CDR2 are SQVTM and ANQGSEA. The CDR3 length is 13 residues. V shed 4 bases and J 15 bases; nucleotides not matched to a gene: 10. The CDR3 nucleotides are TGCAGCGTTGTTCTCGCTAGCGGGGGGGTGGTGTTCTTC. It specifies CSVVLASGGVVFF.

This clonotype showed up just a few times. The chain has TRBV2 and TRBJ2-2; 8 positions match TRBD2. The germline gives CDR1 SNHLY, CDR2 FYNNEI. There are 15 residues in the CDR3. The J segment lost 0 bases and the V segment lost 7 bases, leaving 4 bases of the junction unmatched. As DNA, the CDR3 is TGTGCCAGCATGGGGCGGGGGGCGAACACCGGGGAGCTGTTTTTT. Its translation: CASMGRGANTGELFF.

This clonotype has only one observation. The chain carries TRBV20-1 and TRBJ2-3, with 8 positions matching TRBD1. Germline V CDR1 and CDR2: DFQATT, SNEGSKA (reference sequence). V was clipped by 6 bases and J by 2 bases; unmatched bases: 7. This CDR3 has 14 residues. CDR3 residues: CSAYRTGITDTQYF. The CDR3 DNA sequence: TGCAGTGCCTATCGGACAGGGATCACAGATACGCAGTATTTT.

V and J are TRBV28 and TRBJ2-6; D possibly corresponds to TRBD1 (6 bases). Germline V CDR1 and CDR2: MDHEN, SYDVKM. CDR3 length: 19 residues. The ends were cut back, 6 bases at V and 0 bases at J, with 21 bases in the middle. The CDR3 sequence: CASSLPSRDTNSGANVLTF. The CDR3, as DNA: TGTGCCAGCAGCTTACCATCCCGGGACACAAACTCTGGGGCCAACGTCCTGACTTTC.

The chain's CDR3 is CASRGLAGINEQFF. The CDR3, as DNA: TGTGCCAGCAGGGGACTAGCGGGAATTAATGAGCAGTTCTTC. The chain recombines TRBV6-1 with TRBJ2-1; 13 bases are shared with TRBD2. Germline-derived CDR1 and CDR2 are MNHNS and SASEGT. Trimming removed 6 bases from V and 7 bases from J; junction bases left unmatched: 3. This CDR3 contains 14 residues.

The sample holds one count of this clonotype. This chain joins TRBV5-1 and TRBJ1-1, with D tentatively TRBD1 (6 bases). The CDR3 has 14 residues. Trimming left V 5 bases short and J 5 bases short, with 16 bases between. The V gene's germline CDR1 is SGHRS and CDR2 YFSETQ. The CDR3 coding sequence is TGCGCCAGCAGGGAGGTGGGGGCTCCTACTGAAGCTTTCTTT. This encodes CASREVGAPTEAFF.